These 2 T cell receptor beta chains were sequenced from one sample in a study of blood T cell repertoires in COVID-19 (TCRdb year 2020). Library generation was performed with the immunoSEQ multiplex PCR assay. The table was pulled from immuneACCESS by TCRdb, which kept in-frame rearrangements only. Such tables lose some clones; where checked, under half of the loss comes from unresolved V genes, and the rest has no known cause. Present in this sample are some 330,000 clones, 75% to 90% of which were seen just once. The top ten hold about 5% of the sample. The source material was PBMCs or T cells enriched from blood (not recorded which). The receptors were gathered from a man aged 30 to 39 who had recovered from COVID-19.

V is TRBV2 and J is TRBJ1-3, with a possible D match to TRBD1 (6 bases). This CDR3 is 14 amino acids long. Trimming removed 6 bases at V and 0 bases at J, with 9 bases between. Germline V gene lookup returns CDR1 SNHLY and CDR2 FYNNEI. The CDR3 nucleotides read TGTGCCAGCAGAAGACAGGCCTCTGGAAACACCATATATTTT. Its translation: CASRRQASGNTIYF.

V gene TRBV5-1 combines with J gene TRBJ1-2, with 8 bases fitting TRBD1. The J segment lost 0 bases and the V segment lost 2 bases, leaving 6 bases of the junction unmatched. The V gene's germline CDR1 is SGHRS and CDR2 YFSETQ. The CDR3 totals 16 residues. CDR3 coding DNA: TGCGCCAGCAGCTTCGGGCAGGGGGCGTCTAACTATGGCTACACCTTC. It specifies CASSFGQGASNYGYTF.